The 21 T cell receptor beta chains in this list originate from one sample, sequenced in a study of beta chain features in type 1 diabetes (dated 2018 in TCRdb). The receptor library was made with the immunoSEQ multiplex PCR assay. The entire isolated RNA was reverse transcribed using the High Capacity cDNA Reverse Transcription Kit, and thus expressed TCRB transcripts were sequenced. This is the immuneACCESS table as TCRdb keeps it, with only in-frame sequences that have V and J called. A part of the clones is gone; compared with another copy, unresolved V genes explain less than half, and the rest is unexplained. Present in this sample are about 370,000 clones, about 16% of which were seen just once. The ten largest clones add up to 0.019% of the sample. Sequenced sample: naive CD4+ T cells from blood. The cell subset or site tag for this specimen amounts to: true naive CD4+ T cells. The receptors stem from a woman aged 18 to 35 in good health.

The sample holds a few counts of this clone. This chain connects TRBV9 to TRBJ2-5, with a possible D match to TRBD2 (5 bases). The germline CDR1 and CDR2 sequences are SGDLS and YYNGEE. V shed 0 bases and J shed 5 bases, with 11 bases lying between them. The CDR3 extends over 14 amino acids. The CDR3 sequence is CASSVGAVVETQYF. The CDR3 DNA is TGTGCCAGCAGCGTAGGAGCGGTGGTGGAGACCCAGTACTTC. The full variable domain, with the rest looked up from reference TRBV9 and TRBJ2-5, is DSGVTQTPKHLITATGQRVTLRCSPRSGDLSVYWYQQSLDQGLQFLIQYYNGEERAKGNILERFSAQQFPDLHSELNLSSLELGDSALYFCASSVGAVVETQYFGPGTRLLVL.

This clone was seen only a few times. V gene TRBV6-6 combines with J gene TRBJ2-3, with 7 positions matching TRBD1. Germline V gene lookup returns CDR1 MNHNY and CDR2 SVGAGI (reference sequence). The CDR3 extends over 15 amino acids. The trim removed 2 bases at V and 5 bases at J, leaving 7 bases unmatched. CDR3 in DNA: TGTGCCAGCAGTTACGAGGGGGCGCTGGGAGATACGCAGTATTTT. Translated: CASSYEGALGDTQYF.

The chain carries TRBV29-1 and TRBJ2-3; D possibly corresponds to TRBD1 (6 bases). Between the trimmed V and J ends, which lost 4 bases and 2 bases, there was a span of 16 bases. CDR1 and CDR2 from the germline V gene are SQVTM and ANQGSEA. This CDR3 is built from 15 residues. Here the CDR3 DNA reads TGCAGCGTTGGTCGGTCAGGGGATTACACAGATACGCAGTATTTT. It is translated as CSVGRSGDYTDTQYF.

This clone was detected only a few times. The V call is TRBV28, the J call TRBJ2-7; 7 positions match TRBD2. The CDR3 loop spans 13 amino acids. Germline-derived CDR1 and CDR2 are MDHEN and SYDVKM. J was trimmed by 2 bases and V by 3 bases; bases with no gene match: 1. The CDR3 DNA reads TGTGCCAGCAGTTTCGGGAGGACCTACGAGCAGTACTTC. Amino acids: CASSFGRTYEQYF.

J is TRBJ1-5 and V is TRBV4-1; 8 nucleotides match TRBD1. The CDR3 length is 15 residues. The V segment lost 2 bases and the J segment 7 bases; nucleotides outside the gene matches: 7. In germline, CDR1 is MGHRA, CDR2 YSYEKL. In DNA form, the CDR3 reads TGCGCCAGCAGCCAACCTGGACAGGGAGGCCAGCCCCAGCATTTT. Translating it yields CASSQPGQGGQPQHF.

The sample holds a few counts of this clone. This chain connects TRBV18 to TRBJ2-5; 10 bases are shared with TRBD1. After removal of 4 bases from V and 2 bases from J, the junction contained 4 bases not matched to a gene. The CDR3 is 15 amino acids. Germline assignment: CDR1 KGHSH and CDR2 LQKENI. CDR3 sequence: CASSLMDRGQETQYF. In DNA form, the CDR3 reads TGTGCCAGCTCACTCATGGACAGGGGGCAAGAGACCCAGTACTTC.

The chain recombines TRBV11-1 with TRBJ2-3; D may be TRBD2 (6 bases). Per the germline V gene, CDR1 is SGHAT and CDR2 is FQDESV (reference sequence). Trimming took 2 bases from V and 3 from J, leaving 15 bases between them. The CDR3 contains 16 residues. The CDR3 DNA reads TGTGCCAGCAGCTTAATAGCGGAACCGTATACAGATACGCAGTATTTT. Protein: CASSLIAEPYTDTQYF.

This clone was detected a few times. This chain links TRBV29-1 with TRBJ2-7, with 9 nucleotides matching TRBD2. Per the germline V gene, CDR1 is SQVTM and CDR2 is ANQGSEA. This CDR3 is 15 amino acids long. The ends lost 1 base at V and 7 bases at J; junction bases unmatched: 11. CDR3 protein: CSVEGLAGPRREQYF. The CDR3 region has the DNA TGCAGCGTTGAAGGGCTAGCGGGACCAAGAAGGGAGCAGTACTTC.

This chain links TRBV18 with TRBJ2-1; TRBD2 is a possible D gene (7 bases). The CDR3 consists of 15 residues. Trimming pared 6 bases from V and 4 bases from J, leaving 16 bases between. Germline CDR1 reads KGHSH; CDR2 reads LQKENI. The CDR3 DNA follows: TGTGCCAGCTCCCTGGCGGGGGCGTCATACAATGAGCAGTTCTTC. Its protein product is CASSLAGASYNEQFF. Complete variable domain (other parts from reference TRBV18 and TRBJ2-1): NAGVMQNPRHLVRRRGQEARLRCSPMKGHSHVYWYRQLPEEGLKFMVYLQKENIIDESGMPKERFSAEFPKEGPSILRIQQVVRGDSAAYFCASSLAGASYNEQFFGPGTRLTVL.

The CDR3 region has the DNA TGTGCCAGCAGCCCGAGGTCGGGATCAACCGAGGGGCAGTACTTC. This codes for CASSPRSGSTEGQYF. The chain employs TRBV9 and TRBJ2-7; TRBD2 might be the D (5 bases). V shed 4 bases and J shed 9 bases, with 23 bases lying between them. Germline CDR1 reads SGDLS; CDR2 reads YYNGEE. CDR3 length equals 15 residues.

The chain combines TRBV9 with TRBJ2-1; TRBD2 is a possible D gene (6 bases). This CDR3 is 15 amino acids long. Trimming stripped 0 bases from V and 3 bases from J, with 10 bases between. Germline V gene lookup returns CDR1 SGDLS and CDR2 YYNGEE. The CDR3 here is CASSVGLAYYNEQFF. The CDR3 bases are TGTGCCAGCAGCGTAGGTCTAGCGTACTACAATGAGCAGTTCTTC.

This rearrangement joins TRBV28 to TRBJ2-2; tentative D call: TRBD2 (6 bases). Trimming left V 6 bases short and J 5 bases short, with 16 bases between. The CDR3 totals 15 residues. Germline CDR1 reads MDHEN; CDR2 reads SYDVKM. The CDR3: CASSRLDLGTGELFF. The CDR3 DNA reads as TGTGCCAGCAGCCGACTAGACCTCGGGACCGGGGAGCTGTTTTTT.

In this sample, this clone turned up a few times. Here the CDR3 omits its conserved ending phenylalanine or tryptophan, so a read error is the likely source. The DNA is left out, because the CDR3 cannot be placed on it with certainty; the CDR3 is given as TCRdb lists it. This chain links TRBV6-1 with TRBJ2-3; the tabulated D call, TRBD1, remains unverified against the DNA. Germline CDR1 reads MNHNS; CDR2 reads SASEGT. The CDR3 region is 10 residues in length, termini included. The CDR3 loop reads CASSERGTLI.

The genes are TRBV7-9 and TRBJ2-1, with 11 bases that match TRBD2. The ends lost 6 bases at V and 5 bases at J; junction bases unmatched: 9. Germline loops: CDR1 SEHNR, CDR2 FQNEAQ (reference sequence). The CDR3 consists of 16 residues. The CDR3: CASSKLAGGMDNEQFF. The DNA for the CDR3 is TGTGCCAGCAGTAAGCTAGCGGGAGGAATGGACAATGAGCAGTTCTTC.

In its sample, this clone was seen once. This chain connects TRBV7-2 to TRBJ2-1, with 7 bases identical to TRBD2. From germline, CDR1 is SGHTA and CDR2 FQGNSA. The V gene end was trimmed by 3 bases and the J gene end by 8 bases; junction bases not matched to a gene: 4. The CDR3 loop spans 13 amino acids. This CDR3 reads CASSFTRGDEQFF. The CDR3 DNA follows: TGTGCCAGCAGCTTCACTCGGGGGGATGAGCAGTTCTTC.

This clone was seen more than once but under ten times. The chain combines TRBV2 with TRBJ2-3; possibly TRBD1 for D (5 bases). The CDR3 length is 16 residues. Germline loops: CDR1 SNHLY, CDR2 FYNNEI. V lost 1 base to trimming and J lost 4 bases, with 15 bases between them. This CDR3 reads CASSEGKAGWPDTQYF. The CDR3 nucleotides are TGTGCCAGCAGTGAAGGGAAGGCAGGGTGGCCAGATACGCAGTATTTT.

There are a few counts of this clone. This chain connects TRBV5-1 to TRBJ1-1, with 9 positions matching TRBD1. The CDR3 extends over 14 amino acids. J was trimmed by 4 bases and V by 0 bases; bases with no gene match: 1. Germline CDR1 SGHRS, CDR2 YFSETQ. The CDR3 loop reads CASSLDRGPTEAFF. CDR3 nucleotide sequence: TGCGCCAGCAGCTTGGACAGGGGGCCCACTGAAGCTTTCTTT.

The V gene is TRBV29-1, the J gene TRBJ2-7; no clear D gene. Germline CDR1 and CDR2: SQVTM and ANQGSEA. V lost 2 bases and J lost 1, with 12 bases in between. The CDR3 is 14 residues long. This chain's CDR3 is CSVELASPSYEQYF. In nucleotides, the CDR3 is TGCAGCGTTGAACTCGCGTCTCCATCCTACGAGCAGTACTTC.

The sample holds a few counts of this clone. The chain carries TRBV29-1 and TRBJ1-4; D call uncertain. This CDR3 has 13 residues. Germline-derived CDR1 and CDR2 are SQVTM and ANQGSEA. V was trimmed by 4 bases and J by 0 bases, leaving 6 bases between them. In nucleotides, the CDR3 is TGCAGCGTTGTCTTTGCAACTAATGAAAAACTGTTTTTT. As protein: CSVVFATNEKLFF.

This clone was counted only a few times. The chain couples TRBV5-4 to TRBJ2-3; TRBD2 is a possible D gene (6 bases). The germline gives CDR1 SGHNT, CDR2 YYREEE (reference sequence). V lost 2 bases and J lost 6, with 13 bases in between. This CDR3 spans 14 amino acids. CDR3 in amino acids: CASSLPGEGDTQYF. The CDR3 nucleotides read TGTGCCAGCAGCTTACCGGGAGAGGGGGATACGCAGTATTTT.

V and J are TRBV10-3 and TRBJ2-1; D perhaps matches TRBD2 (6 bases). The CDR3 is 14 residues long. CDR1 ENHRY and CDR2 SYGVKD come from the germline V gene. Trimming pared 6 bases from V and 6 bases from J, leaving 15 bases between. CDR3 DNA sequence: TGTGCCATCAGCCGGGACTGGGGTCCCAATGAGCAGTTCTTC. Translating it yields CAISRDWGPNEQFF.